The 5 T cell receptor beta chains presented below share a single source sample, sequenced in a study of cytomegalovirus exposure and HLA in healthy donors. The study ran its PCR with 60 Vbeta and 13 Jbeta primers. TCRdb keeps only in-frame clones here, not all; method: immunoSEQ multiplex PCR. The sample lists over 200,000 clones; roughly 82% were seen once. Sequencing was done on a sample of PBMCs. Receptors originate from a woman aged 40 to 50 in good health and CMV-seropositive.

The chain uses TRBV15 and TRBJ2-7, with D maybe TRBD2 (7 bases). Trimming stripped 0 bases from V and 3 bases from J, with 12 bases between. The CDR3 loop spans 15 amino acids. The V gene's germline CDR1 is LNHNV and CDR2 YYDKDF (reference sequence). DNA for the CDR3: TGTGCCACCAGCAGAGAGAAGGGGGGGAGCTACGAGCAGTACTTC. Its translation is CATSREKGGSYEQYF.

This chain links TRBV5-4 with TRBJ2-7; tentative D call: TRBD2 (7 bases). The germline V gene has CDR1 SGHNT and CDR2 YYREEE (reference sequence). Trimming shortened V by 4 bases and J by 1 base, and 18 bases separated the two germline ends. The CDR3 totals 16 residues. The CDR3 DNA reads TGTGCCAGCAGCAACCCGGGGGGCGACCTATCCTACGAGCAGTACTTC. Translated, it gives CASSNPGGDLSYEQYF. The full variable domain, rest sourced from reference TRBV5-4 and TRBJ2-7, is ETGVTQSPTHLIKTRGQQVTLRCSSQSGHNTVSWYQQALGQGPQFIFQYYREEENGRGNFPPRFSGLQFPNYSSELNVNALELDDSALYLCASSNPGGDLSYEQYFGPGTRLTVT.

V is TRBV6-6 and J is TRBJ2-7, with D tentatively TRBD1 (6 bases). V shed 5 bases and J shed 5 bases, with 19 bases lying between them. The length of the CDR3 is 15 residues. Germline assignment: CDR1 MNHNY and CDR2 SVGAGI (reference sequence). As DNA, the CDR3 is TGTGCCAGCAGTAAGGTTCGTGAGGGGGTAAACGAGCAGTACTTC. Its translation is CASSKVREGVNEQYF.

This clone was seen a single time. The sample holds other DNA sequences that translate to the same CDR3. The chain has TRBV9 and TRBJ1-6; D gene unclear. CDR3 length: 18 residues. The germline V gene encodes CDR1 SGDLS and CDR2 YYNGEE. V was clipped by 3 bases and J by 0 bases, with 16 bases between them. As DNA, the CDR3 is TGTGCCAGCAGCGGCTCCCCGGGATTCAGCTCCTATAATTCACCCCTCCACTTT. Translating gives CASSGSPGFSSYNSPLHF.

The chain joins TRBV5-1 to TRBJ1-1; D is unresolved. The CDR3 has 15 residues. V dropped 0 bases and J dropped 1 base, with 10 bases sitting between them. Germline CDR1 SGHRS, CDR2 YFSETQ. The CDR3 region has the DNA TGCGCCAGCAGCTTGGCCGAGCTAAGGAACACTGAAGCTTTCTTT. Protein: CASSLAELRNTEAFF.